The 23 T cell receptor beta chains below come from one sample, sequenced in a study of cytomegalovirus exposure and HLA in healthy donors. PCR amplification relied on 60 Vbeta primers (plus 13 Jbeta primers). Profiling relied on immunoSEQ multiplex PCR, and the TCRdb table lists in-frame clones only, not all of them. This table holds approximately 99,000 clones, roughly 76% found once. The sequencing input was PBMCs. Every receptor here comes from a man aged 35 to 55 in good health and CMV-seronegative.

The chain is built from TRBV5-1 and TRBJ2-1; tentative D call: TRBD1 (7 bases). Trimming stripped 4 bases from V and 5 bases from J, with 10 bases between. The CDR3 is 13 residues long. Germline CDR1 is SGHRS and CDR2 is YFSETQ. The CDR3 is CASSRGTDNEQFF. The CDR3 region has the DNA TGCGCCAGCAGCCGGGGGACAGACAATGAGCAGTTCTTC. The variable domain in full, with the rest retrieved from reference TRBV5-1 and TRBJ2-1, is KAGVTQTPRYLIKTRGQQVTLSCSPISGHRSVSWYQQTPGQGLQFLFEYFSETQRNKGNFPGRFSGRQFSNSRSEMNVSTLELGDSALYLCASSRGTDNEQFFGPGTRLTVL.

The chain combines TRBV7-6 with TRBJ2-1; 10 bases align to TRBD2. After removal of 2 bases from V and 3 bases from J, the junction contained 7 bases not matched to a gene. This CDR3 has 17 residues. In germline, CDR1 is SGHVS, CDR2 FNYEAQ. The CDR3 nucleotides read TGTGCCAGCAGCTTAAGGCTAGCGGGGGTTGGCTACAATGAGCAGTTCTTC. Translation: CASSLRLAGVGYNEQFF.

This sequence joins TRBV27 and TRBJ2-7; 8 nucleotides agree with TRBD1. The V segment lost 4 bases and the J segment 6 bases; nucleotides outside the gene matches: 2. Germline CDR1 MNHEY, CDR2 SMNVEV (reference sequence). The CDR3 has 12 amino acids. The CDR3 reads CASSSTGVEQYF. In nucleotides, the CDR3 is TGTGCCAGCAGTTCGACAGGGGTCGAGCAGTACTTC.

CDR3 sequence reads: CSVVGAPNEKLFF. As DNA, the CDR3 is TGCAGCGTTGTGGGGGCGCCAAATGAAAAACTGTTTTTT. The V call is TRBV29-1, the J call TRBJ1-4; D may be TRBD1 (6 bases). This CDR3 spans 13 amino acids. Trimming stripped 4 bases from V and 5 bases from J, with 11 bases between. Germline CDR1 and CDR2: SQVTM and ANQGSEA.

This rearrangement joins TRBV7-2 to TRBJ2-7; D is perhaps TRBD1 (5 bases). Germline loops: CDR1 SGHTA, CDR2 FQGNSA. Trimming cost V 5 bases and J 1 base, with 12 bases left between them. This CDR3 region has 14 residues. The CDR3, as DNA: TGTGCCAGCAGCCCCAGGACACGTTCCTACGAGCAGTACTTC. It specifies CASSPRTRSYEQYF.

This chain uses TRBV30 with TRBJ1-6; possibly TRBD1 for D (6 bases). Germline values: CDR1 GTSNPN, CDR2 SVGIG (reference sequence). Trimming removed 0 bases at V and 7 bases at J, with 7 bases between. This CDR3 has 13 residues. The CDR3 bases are TGTGCCTGGAGTGTAGGACAGAATTCACCCCTCCACTTT. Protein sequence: CAWSVGQNSPLHF.

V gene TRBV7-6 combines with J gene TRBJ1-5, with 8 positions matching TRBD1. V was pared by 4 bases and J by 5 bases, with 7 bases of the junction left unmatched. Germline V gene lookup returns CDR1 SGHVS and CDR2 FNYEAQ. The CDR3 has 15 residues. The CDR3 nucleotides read TGTGCCAGCAGCTACGGACAGGGCATGGATCAGCCCCAGCATTTT. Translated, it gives CASSYGQGMDQPQHF.

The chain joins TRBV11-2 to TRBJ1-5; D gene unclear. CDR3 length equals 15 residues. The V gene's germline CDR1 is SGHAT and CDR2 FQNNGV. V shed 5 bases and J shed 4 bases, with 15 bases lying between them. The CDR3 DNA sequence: TGTGCCAGCAGCCACTTCGGGGAGGGAAATCAGCCCCAGCATTTT. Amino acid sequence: CASSHFGEGNQPQHF. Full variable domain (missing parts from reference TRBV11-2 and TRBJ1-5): EAGVAQSPRYKIIEKRQSVAFWCNPISGHATLYWYQQILGQGPKLLIQFQNNGVVDDSQLPKDRFSAERLKGVDSTLKIQPAKLEDSAVYLCASSHFGEGNQPQHFGDGTRLSIL.

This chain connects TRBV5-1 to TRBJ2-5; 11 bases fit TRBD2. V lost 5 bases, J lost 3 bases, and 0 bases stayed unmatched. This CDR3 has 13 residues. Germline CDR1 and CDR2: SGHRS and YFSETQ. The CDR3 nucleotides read TGCGCCAGCAGGACTAGCGGGGAAGAGACCCAGTACTTC. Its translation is CASRTSGEETQYF.

DNA of the CDR3: TGTTCACTCCGGACAGGGGACGAAAAACTGTTTTTT. It yields the protein CSLRTGDEKLFF. The chain couples TRBV30 to TRBJ1-4, with 9 nucleotides matching TRBD1. The length of the CDR3 is 12 residues. The V gene's germline CDR1 is GTSNPN and CDR2 SVGIG (reference sequence).

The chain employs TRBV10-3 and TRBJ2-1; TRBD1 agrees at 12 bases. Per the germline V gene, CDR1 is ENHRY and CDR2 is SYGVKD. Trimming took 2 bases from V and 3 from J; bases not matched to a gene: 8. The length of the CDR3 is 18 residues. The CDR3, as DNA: TGTGCCATCAGTGAGCCCCGGGACAGGGGGCGGAACTACAATGAGCAGTTCTTC. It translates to CAISEPRDRGRNYNEQFF.

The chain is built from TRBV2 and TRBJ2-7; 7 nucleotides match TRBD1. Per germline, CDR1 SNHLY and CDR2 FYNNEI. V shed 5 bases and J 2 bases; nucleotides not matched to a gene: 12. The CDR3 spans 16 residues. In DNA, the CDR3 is TGTGCCAGCAGTCCGGGGTCCGGGGACAGACCCTACGAGCAGTACTTC. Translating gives CASSPGSGDRPYEQYF.

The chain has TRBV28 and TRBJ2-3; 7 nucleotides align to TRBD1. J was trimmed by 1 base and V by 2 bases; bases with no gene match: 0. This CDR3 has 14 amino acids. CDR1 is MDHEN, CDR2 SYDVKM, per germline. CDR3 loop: CASSLQGGTDTQYF. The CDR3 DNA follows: TGTGCCAGCAGTTTACAGGGGGGCACAGATACGCAGTATTTT.

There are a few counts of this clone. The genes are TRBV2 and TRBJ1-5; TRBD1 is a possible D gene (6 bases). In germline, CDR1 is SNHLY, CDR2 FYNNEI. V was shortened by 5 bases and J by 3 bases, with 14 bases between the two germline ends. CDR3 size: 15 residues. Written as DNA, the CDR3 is TGTGCCAGCAGTTTTCTTACAGGGTTCAATCAGCCCCAGCATTTT. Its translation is CASSFLTGFNQPQHF.

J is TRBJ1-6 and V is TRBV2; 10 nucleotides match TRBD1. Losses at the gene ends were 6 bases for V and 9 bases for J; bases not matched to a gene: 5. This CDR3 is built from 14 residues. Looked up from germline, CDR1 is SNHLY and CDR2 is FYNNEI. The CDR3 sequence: CASREGQGFSPLHF. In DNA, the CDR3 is TGTGCCAGCAGAGAGGGACAGGGGTTTTCACCCCTCCACTTT.

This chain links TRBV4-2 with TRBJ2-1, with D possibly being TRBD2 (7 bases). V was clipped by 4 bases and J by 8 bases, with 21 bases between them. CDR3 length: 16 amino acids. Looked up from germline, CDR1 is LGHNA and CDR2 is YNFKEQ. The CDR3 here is CASSLPMGGLVDEQFF. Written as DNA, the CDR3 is TGTGCCAGCAGCCTACCTATGGGGGGGCTAGTGGATGAGCAGTTCTTC.

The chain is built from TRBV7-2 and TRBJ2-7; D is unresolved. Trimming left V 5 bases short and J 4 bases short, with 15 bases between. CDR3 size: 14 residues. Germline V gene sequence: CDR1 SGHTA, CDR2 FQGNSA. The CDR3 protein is CASSPTAFGYEQYF. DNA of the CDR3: TGTGCCAGCAGCCCGACGGCCTTCGGGTACGAGCAGTACTTC. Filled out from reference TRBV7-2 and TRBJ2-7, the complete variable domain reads GAGVSQSPSNKVTEKGKDVELRCDPISGHTALYWYRQSLGQGLEFLIYFQGNSAPDKSGLPSDRFSAERTGGSVSTLTIQRTQQEDSAVYLCASSPTAFGYEQYFGPGTRLTVT.

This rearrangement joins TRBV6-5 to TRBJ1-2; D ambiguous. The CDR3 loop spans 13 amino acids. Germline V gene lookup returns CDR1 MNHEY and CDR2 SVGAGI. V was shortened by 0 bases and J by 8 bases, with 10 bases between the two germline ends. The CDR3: CASSYSRGMGYTF. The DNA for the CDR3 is TGTGCCAGCAGTTACTCGAGAGGGATGGGCTACACCTTC.

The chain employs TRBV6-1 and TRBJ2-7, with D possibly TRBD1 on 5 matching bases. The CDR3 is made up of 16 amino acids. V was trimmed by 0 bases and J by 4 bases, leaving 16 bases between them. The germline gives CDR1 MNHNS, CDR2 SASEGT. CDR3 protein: CASSEALLGVGYEQYF. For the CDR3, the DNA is TGTGCCAGCAGTGAAGCGCTTCTAGGGGTAGGGTACGAGCAGTACTTC.

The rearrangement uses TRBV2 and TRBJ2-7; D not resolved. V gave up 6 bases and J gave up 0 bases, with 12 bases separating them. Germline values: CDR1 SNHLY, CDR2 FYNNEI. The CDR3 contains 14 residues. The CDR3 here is CASSISLSSYEQYF. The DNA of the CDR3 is TGTGCCAGCAGCATATCTCTAAGCTCCTACGAGCAGTACTTC.

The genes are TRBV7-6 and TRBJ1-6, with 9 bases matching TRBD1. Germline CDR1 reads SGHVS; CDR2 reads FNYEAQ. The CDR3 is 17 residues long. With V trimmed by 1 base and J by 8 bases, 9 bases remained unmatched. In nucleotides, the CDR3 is TGTGCCAGCAGCTTAGGGGTAACAGGGGGCATGGATTCACCCCTCCACTTT. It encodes CASSLGVTGGMDSPLHF.

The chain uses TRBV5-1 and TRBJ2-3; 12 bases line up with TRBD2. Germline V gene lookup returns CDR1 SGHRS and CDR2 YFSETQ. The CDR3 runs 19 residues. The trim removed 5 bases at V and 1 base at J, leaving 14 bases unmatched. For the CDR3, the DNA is TGCGCCAGCAGTTACCCCCGGGCTAGCGGGGGGGTTGGCACAGATACGCAGTATTTT. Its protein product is CASSYPRASGGVGTDTQYF.

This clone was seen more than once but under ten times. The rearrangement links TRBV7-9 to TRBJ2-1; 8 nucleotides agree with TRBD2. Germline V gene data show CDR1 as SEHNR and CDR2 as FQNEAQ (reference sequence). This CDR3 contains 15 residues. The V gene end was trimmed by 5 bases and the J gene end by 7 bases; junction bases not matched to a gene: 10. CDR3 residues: CASSSTGGPENEQFF. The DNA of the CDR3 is TGTGCCAGCAGCAGTACGGGGGGGCCGGAAAATGAGCAGTTCTTC.